A selection of T cell receptor beta chains follows, all from one sample in a study of human CD8 memory T cell subsets. TCRdb re-analyzed the 5' RACE reads; it lists each CDR3 protein once, without DNA. The sample has around 9,600 distinct CDR3 sequences; the top ten hold more than 14%. The sequenced sample was CD8+ T cells from PBMCs. These receptors were collected from a human donor in good health. The CDR3 runs from the conserved cysteine through the conserved F or W. Each record gives: J gene, clone size, V gene, CDR3 protein. Where a row states a size, it is once, few, many or the class of an expanded clone; other rows omit it.

>TRBJ2-1|medium-sized|TRBV4-2
CASSQLSMAGDEQFF
>TRBJ2-2|.|TRBV11-2
CASSWTSGTYTGELFF
>TRBJ1-1|.|TRBV7-9
CASSLWATEAFF
>TRBJ1-6|medium-sized|TRBV15
CATSVTRGNSPLHF
>TRBJ2-7|.|TRBV28
CASSSRTSGDEQYF
>TRBJ2-2|.|TRBV5-5
CASSSYSELNTGELFF
>TRBJ2-1|.|TRBV7-3
CASSYGGQASSYNEQFF
>TRBJ1-1|.|TRBV6-6
CASSYWARQGTEAFF
>TRBJ2-3|.|TRBV5-6
CASSLDGSHRRTDTQYF
>TRBJ2-3|.|TRBV7-2
CASSPRGRGATDTQYF
>TRBJ2-7|.|TRBV4-1
CASSQLTNYEQYF